Detailed here is one T cell receptor beta chain. Its antigen is as yet unknown. All donors came from Russia, were Caucasian and healthy, and spanned ages 6 to 90. The CDR3 runs to 15 residues. Germline CDR1 and CDR2: SEHNR and FQNEAQ (reference sequence). V was clipped by 0 bases and J by 2 bases, with 10 bases between them. This sample stems from a study of blood T cells in healthy people across ages. Study background: There was about one barcoded beta molecule captured by template switching per two T cells.

Overall study results and limits: Naive CD4+ cell counts and diversity both ran higher in long-lived than in aged donors.

The second PCR ran about 6 to 11 cycles with a sample-barcoded 5' primer and J-beta primers. Each CDR3 protein gets one entry after TCRdb re-called the 5' RACE reads with MiXCR. Found here are more than 650,000 distinct CDR3 sequences, 53% of them singletons; the top ten hold roughly two fifths. The V and J genes are TRBV7-9 and TRBJ2-5; D not certain. Material for sequencing was blood. This sequence was found in a man at least 80 years old in good health. The CDR3 spells CASSLAWAEQETQYF. The CDR3 DNA sequence: TGTGCCAGCAGCTTAGCGTGGGCAGAACAAGAGACCCAGTACTTC.